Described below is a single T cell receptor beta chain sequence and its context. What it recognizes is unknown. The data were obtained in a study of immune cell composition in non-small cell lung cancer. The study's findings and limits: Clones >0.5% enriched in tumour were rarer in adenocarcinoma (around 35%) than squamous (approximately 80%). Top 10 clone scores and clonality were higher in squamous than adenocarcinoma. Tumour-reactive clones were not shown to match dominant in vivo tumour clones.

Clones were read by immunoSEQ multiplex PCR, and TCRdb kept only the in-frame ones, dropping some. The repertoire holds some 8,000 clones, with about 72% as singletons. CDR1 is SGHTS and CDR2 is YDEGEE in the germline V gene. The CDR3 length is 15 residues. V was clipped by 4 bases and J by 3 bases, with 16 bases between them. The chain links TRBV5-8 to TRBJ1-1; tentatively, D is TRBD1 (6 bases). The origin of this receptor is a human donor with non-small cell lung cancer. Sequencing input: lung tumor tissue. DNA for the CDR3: TGTGCCAGCAGCCTTAGGACAGTTCGACACACTGAAGCTTTCTTT. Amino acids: CASSLRTVRHTEAFF.